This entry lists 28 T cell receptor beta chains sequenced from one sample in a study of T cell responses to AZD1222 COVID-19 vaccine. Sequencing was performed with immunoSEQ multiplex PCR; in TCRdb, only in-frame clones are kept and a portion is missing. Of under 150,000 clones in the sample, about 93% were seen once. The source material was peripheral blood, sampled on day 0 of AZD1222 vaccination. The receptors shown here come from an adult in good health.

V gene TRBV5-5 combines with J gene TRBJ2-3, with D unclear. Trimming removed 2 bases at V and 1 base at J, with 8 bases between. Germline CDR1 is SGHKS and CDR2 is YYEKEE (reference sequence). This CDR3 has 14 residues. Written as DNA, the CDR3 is TGTGCCAGCAGCTTTTCCCCAGGCACAGATACGCAGTATTTT. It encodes CASSFSPGTDTQYF. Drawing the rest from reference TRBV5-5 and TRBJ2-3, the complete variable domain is DAGVTQSPTHLIKTRGQQVTLRCSPISGHKSVSWYQQVLGQGPQFIFQYYEKEERGRGNFPDRFSARQFPNYSSELNVNALLLGDSALYLCASSFSPGTDTQYFGPGTRLTVL.

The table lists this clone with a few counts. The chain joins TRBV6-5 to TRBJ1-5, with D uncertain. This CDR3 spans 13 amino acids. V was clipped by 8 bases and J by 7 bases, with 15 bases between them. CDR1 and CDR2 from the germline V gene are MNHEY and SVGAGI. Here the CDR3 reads CASQPPLGQPQHF. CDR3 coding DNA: TGTGCCAGCCAGCCCCCCTTAGGGCAGCCCCAGCATTTT.

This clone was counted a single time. CDR3 loop: CASSLAGTGAYEQYF. The DNA of the CDR3 is TGTGCCAGCAGCTTAGCTGGGACGGGAGCCTACGAGCAGTACTTC. V gene TRBV7-2 combines with J gene TRBJ2-7, with a tentative D call TRBD2 (6 bases). Germline-derived CDR1 and CDR2 are SGHTA and FQGNSA. The CDR3 contains 15 residues. V lost 0 bases, J lost 2 bases, and 11 bases lay in between.

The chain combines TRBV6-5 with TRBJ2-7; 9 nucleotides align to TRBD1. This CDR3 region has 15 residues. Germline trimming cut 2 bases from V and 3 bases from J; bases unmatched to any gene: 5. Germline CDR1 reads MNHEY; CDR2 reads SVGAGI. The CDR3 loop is CASSYKTGGVYEQYF. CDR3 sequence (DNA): TGTGCCAGCAGTTACAAGACAGGGGGGGTCTACGAGCAGTACTTC.

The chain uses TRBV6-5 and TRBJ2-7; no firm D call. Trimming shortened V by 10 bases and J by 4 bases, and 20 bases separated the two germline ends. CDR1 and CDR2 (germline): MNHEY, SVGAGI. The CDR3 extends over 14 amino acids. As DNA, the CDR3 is TGTGCCACCAACGTTCGAGGTTCTAGTTACGAGCAGTACTTC. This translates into CATNVRGSSYEQYF.

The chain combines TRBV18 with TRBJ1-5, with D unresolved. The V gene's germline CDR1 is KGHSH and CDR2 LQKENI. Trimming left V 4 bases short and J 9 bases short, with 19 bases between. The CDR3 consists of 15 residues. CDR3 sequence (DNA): TGTGCCAGCTCACGGGAAAACTACCCCTCCTTGCCCCAGCATTTT. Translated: CASSRENYPSLPQHF.

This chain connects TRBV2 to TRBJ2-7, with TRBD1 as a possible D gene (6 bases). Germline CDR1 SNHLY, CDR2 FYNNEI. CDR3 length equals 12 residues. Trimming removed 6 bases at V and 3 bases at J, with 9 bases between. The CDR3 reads CASSEQGYEQYF. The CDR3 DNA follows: TGTGCCAGCAGCGAACAGGGCTACGAGCAGTACTTC.

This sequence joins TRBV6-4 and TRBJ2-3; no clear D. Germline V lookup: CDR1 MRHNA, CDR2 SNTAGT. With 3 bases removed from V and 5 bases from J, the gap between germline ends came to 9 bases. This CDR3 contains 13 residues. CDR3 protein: CASSDGLGDTQYF. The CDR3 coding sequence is TGTGCCAGCAGTGATGGGTTGGGAGATACGCAGTATTTT.

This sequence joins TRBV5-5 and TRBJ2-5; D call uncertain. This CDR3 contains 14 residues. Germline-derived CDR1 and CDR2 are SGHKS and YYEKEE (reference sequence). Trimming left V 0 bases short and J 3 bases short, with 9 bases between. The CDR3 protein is CASSLGTEEETQYF. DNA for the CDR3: TGTGCCAGCAGCTTGGGGACGGAAGAAGAGACCCAGTACTTC.

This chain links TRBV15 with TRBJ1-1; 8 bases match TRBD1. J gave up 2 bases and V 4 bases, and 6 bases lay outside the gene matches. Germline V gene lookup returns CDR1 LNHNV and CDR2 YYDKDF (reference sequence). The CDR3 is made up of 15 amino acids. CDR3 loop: CATSKGQGTNTEAFF. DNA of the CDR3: TGTGCCACCAGCAAAGGACAGGGAACTAACACTGAAGCTTTCTTT. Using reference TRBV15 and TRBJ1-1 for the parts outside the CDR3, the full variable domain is DAMVIQNPRYQVTQFGKPVTLSCSQTLNHNVMYWYQQKSSQAPKLLFHYYDKDFNNEADTPDNFQSRRPNTSFCFLDIRSPGLGDTAMYLCATSKGQGTNTEAFFGQGTRLTVV.

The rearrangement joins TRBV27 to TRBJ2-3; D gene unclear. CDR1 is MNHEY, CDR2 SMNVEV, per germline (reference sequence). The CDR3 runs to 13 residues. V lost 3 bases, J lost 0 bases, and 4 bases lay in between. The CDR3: CASSFVSTDTQYF. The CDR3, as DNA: TGTGCCAGCAGTTTTGTTAGCACAGATACGCAGTATTTT.

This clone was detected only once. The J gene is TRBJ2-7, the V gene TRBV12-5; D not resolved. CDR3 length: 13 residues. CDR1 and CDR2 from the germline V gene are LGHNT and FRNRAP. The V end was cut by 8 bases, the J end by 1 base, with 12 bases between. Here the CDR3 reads CASTYSQSYEQYF. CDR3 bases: TGTGCTAGTACCTATAGCCAGTCCTACGAGCAGTACTTC. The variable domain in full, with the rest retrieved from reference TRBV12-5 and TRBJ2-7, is DARVTQTPRHKVTEMGQEVTMRCQPILGHNTVFWYRQTMMQGLELLAYFRNRAPLDDSGMPKDRFSAEMPDATLATLKIQPSEPRDSAVYFCASTYSQSYEQYFGPGTRLTVT.

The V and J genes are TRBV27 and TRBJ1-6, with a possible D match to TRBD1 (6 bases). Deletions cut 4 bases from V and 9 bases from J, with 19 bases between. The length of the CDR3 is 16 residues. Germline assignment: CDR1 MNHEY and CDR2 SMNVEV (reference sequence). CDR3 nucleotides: TGTGCCAGCAGTTCGGGGACAAGGGCCGGGAGTTCACCCCTCCACTTT. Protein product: CASSSGTRAGSSPLHF.

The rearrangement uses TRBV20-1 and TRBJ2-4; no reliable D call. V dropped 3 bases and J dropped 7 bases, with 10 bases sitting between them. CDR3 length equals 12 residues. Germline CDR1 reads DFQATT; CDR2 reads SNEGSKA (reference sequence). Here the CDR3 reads CSASNTGNIQYF. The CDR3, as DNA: TGCAGTGCTAGTAATACCGGGAACATTCAGTACTTC.

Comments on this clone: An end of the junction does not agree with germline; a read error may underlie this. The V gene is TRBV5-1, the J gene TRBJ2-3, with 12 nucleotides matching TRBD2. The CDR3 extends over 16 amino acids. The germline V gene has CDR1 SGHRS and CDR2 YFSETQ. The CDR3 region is CAGSELAGGSTDTQYF. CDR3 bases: TGCGCCGGCAGCGAACTAGCGGGAGGCAGCACAGATACGCAGTATTTT.

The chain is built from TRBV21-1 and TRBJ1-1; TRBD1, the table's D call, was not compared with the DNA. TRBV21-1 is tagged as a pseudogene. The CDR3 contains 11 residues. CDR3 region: CANTANTEAFF. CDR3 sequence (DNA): TGTGCCAACACAGCGAACACTGAAGCTTTCTTT.

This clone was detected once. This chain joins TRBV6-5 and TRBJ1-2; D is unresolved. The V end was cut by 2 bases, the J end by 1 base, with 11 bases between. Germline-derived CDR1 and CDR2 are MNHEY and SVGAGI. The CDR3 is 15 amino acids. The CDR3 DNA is TGTGCCAGCAGTTACGACCGGAATCTTAACTATGGCTACACCTTC. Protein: CASSYDRNLNYGYTF.

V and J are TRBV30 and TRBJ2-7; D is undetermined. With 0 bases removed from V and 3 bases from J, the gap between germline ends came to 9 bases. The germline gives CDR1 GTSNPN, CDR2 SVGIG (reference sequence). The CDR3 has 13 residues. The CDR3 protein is CAWSVHSYYEQYF. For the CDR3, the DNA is TGTGCCTGGAGTGTGCACAGCTACTACGAGCAGTACTTC. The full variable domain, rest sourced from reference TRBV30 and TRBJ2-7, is SQTIHQWPATLVQPVGSPLSLECTVEGTSNPNLYWYRQAAGRGLQLLFYSVGIGQISSEVPQNLSASRPQDRQFILSSKKLLLSDSGFYLCAWSVHSYYEQYFGPGTRLTVT.

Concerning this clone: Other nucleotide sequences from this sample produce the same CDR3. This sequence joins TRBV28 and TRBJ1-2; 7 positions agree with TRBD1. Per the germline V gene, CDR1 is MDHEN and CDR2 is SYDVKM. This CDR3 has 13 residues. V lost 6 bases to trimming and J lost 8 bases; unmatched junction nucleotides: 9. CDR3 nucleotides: TGTGCCAGCAGCCTGACAGGGATCGGGGGCTACACCTTC. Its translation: CASSLTGIGGYTF.

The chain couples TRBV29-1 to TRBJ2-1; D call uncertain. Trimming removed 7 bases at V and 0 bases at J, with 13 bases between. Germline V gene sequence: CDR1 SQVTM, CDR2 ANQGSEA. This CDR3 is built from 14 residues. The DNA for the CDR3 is TGCAGCGGTATGACTGGAAGCTCCTACAATGAGCAGTTCTTC. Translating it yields CSGMTGSSYNEQFF.

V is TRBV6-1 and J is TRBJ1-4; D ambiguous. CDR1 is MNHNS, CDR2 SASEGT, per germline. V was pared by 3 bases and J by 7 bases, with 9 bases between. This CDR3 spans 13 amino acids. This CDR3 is CASSDWGPEKLFF. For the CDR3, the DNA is TGTGCCAGCAGTGATTGGGGTCCTGAAAAACTGTTTTTT.

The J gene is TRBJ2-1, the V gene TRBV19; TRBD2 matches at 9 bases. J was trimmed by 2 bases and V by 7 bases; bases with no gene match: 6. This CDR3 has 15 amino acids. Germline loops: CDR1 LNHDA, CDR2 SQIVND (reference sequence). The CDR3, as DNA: TGTGCCAGTATCCAGACTAGCGGAGCCTACAATGAGCAGTTCTTC. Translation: CASIQTSGAYNEQFF.

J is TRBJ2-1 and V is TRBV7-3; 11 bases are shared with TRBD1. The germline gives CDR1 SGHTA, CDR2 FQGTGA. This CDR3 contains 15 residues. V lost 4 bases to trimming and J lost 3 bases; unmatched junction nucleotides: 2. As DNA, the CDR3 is TGTGCCAGCAGCTCCGGGACAGGGGGCTACAATGAGCAGTTCTTC. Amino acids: CASSSGTGGYNEQFF. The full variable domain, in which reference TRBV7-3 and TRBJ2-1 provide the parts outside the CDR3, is GAGVSQTPSNKVTEKGKYVELRCDPISGHTALYWYRQSLGQGPEFLIYFQGTGAADDSGLPNDRFFAVRPEGSVSTLKIQRTERGDSAVYLCASSSGTGGYNEQFFGPGTRLTVL.

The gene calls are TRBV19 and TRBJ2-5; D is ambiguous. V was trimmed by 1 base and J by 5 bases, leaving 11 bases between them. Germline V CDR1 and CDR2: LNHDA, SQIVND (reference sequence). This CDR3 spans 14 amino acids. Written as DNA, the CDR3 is TGTGCCAGTAGTATAGGTTGGGGTCGCGAGACCCAGTACTTC. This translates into CASSIGWGRETQYF.

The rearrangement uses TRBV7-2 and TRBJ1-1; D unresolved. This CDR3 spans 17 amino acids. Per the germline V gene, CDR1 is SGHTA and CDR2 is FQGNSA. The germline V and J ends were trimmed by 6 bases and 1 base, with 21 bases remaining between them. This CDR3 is CASSFERGSTKNTEAFF. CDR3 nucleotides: TGTGCCAGCAGTTTCGAACGAGGGTCGACAAAGAACACTGAAGCTTTCTTT.

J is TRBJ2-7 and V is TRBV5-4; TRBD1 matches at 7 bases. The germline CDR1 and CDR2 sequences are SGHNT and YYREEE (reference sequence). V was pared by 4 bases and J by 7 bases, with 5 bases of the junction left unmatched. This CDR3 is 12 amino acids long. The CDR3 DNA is TGTGCCAGCAGCCCGGGACAGCGGGAGCAGTACTTC. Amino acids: CASSPGQREQYF.

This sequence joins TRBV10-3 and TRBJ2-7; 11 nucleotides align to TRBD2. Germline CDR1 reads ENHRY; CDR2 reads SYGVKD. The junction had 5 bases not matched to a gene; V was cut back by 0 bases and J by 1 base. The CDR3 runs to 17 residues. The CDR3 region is CAISESETSGNSYEQYF. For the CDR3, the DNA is TGTGCCATCAGTGAGTCGGAGACTAGCGGGAATTCCTACGAGCAGTACTTC.

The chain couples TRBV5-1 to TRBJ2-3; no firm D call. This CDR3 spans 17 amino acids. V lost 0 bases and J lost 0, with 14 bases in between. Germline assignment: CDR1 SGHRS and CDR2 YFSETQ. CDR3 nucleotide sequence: TGCGCCAGCAGCTTGGCCCCTGACGGTCCTAGCACAGATACGCAGTATTTT. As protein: CASSLAPDGPSTDTQYF.